These 9 T cell receptor beta chains came from one sample sequenced in a study of CD8 T cells in Susac syndrome. Random hexamers were used to reverse transcribe roughly 0.45 to 1 ug of RNA. TCRdb reprocessed the immunoSEQ multiplex PCR reads via MiXCR and lists one record per CDR3 protein. This table has some 200,000 distinct CDR3 sequences, 90% to 95% appearing once. Source material: CD8+ T cells from PBMCs. These receptors were obtained from a human donor with multiple sclerosis.

This chain uses TRBV7-9 with TRBJ2-7; the D gene is possibly TRBD1 (6 bases). The CDR3 covers 15 residues. The germline V gene encodes CDR1 SEHNR and CDR2 FQNEAQ (reference sequence). The germline V and J ends were trimmed by 5 bases and 5 bases, with 19 bases remaining between them. CDR3 loop: CASSQEIGGNHEQYF. The CDR3 DNA reads TGTGCCAGCAGCCAGGAGATAGGGGGAAACCACGAGCAGTACTTC.

The chain uses TRBV27 and TRBJ2-5; D is possibly TRBD2 (5 bases). The CDR3 covers 15 residues. V was clipped by 6 bases and J by 5 bases, with 19 bases between them. In germline, CDR1 is MNHEY, CDR2 SMNVEV (reference sequence). As DNA, the CDR3 is TGTGCCAGCAGCCATTACTCGGGATTAACGGAGACCCAGTACTTC. Encoded protein: CASSHYSGLTETQYF.

DNA for the CDR3: TGCAGTGCTAGATTTACAGCGGGAGGCTCCTACGAGCAGTACTTC. Translated: CSARFTAGGSYEQYF. The chain carries TRBV20-1 and TRBJ2-7, with TRBD2 matching 9 bases. J lost 0 bases, V lost 2 bases, and 5 bases had no gene match. The CDR3 runs 15 residues. The V gene's germline CDR1 is DFQATT and CDR2 SNEGSKA (reference sequence).

The chain joins TRBV4-1 to TRBJ2-3, with D tentatively TRBD1 (6 bases). Germline V gene sequence: CDR1 MGHRA, CDR2 YSYEKL. This CDR3 spans 16 amino acids. Trimming stripped 1 base from V and 1 base from J, with 12 bases between. The CDR3 sequence: CASSQVGGPGTDTQYF. The CDR3 nucleotides read TGCGCCAGCAGCCAAGTAGGGGGACCTGGCACAGATACGCAGTATTTT.

The genes are TRBV14 and TRBJ2-2; D not resolved. Germline V CDR1 and CDR2: SGHDN, FVKESK. Trimming left V 1 base short and J 1 base short, with 10 bases between. This CDR3 contains 16 residues. CDR3 bases: TGTGCCAGCAGCCAAGGCCGGTGGCGGAACACCGGGGAGCTGTTTTTT. This encodes CASSQGRWRNTGELFF.

The J gene is TRBJ1-1, the V gene TRBV4-1, with unresolved D. Trimming pared 4 bases from V and 11 bases from J, leaving 17 bases between. From germline, CDR1 is MGHRA and CDR2 YSYEKL. This CDR3 is 13 amino acids long. The CDR3 loop reads CASSPRNGEGAFF. In DNA, the CDR3 is TGCGCCAGCAGCCCCCGGAATGGGGAGGGCGCTTTCTTT.

The chain has TRBV7-8 and TRBJ1-2, with TRBD1 as a possible D gene (5 bases). Looked up from germline, CDR1 is SGHVS and CDR2 is FQNEAQ. The ends were cut back, 1 base at V and 4 bases at J, with 16 bases in the middle. The CDR3 loop spans 16 amino acids. The CDR3 sequence is CASSLVSGGGGYGYTF. DNA of the CDR3: TGTGCCAGCAGCTTAGTGAGCGGGGGAGGTGGCTATGGCTACACCTTC.

V usage is TRBV27 and J usage is TRBJ1-2; D ambiguous. Trimming took off 4 bases at V and 8 bases at J, with 11 bases between the two ends. CDR3 length: 12 residues. Germline V gene data show CDR1 as MNHEY and CDR2 as SMNVEV (reference sequence). CDR3 coding DNA: TGTGCCAGCAGTTCTGGGGAATTGGGCTACACCTTC. Translating it yields CASSSGELGYTF.

The V call is TRBV6-2 or TRBV6-3, the J call TRBJ2-7, with TRBD1 matching over 9 bases. CDR3 length: 16 residues. V shed 6 bases and J 3 bases; nucleotides not matched to a gene: 12. The germline gives CDR1 MNHEY, CDR2 SVGEGT. The CDR3 DNA follows: TGTGCCAGCAGCTTCACAGGGGGCGTCGACGACTACGAGCAGTACTTC. This gives the protein CASSFTGGVDDYEQYF.